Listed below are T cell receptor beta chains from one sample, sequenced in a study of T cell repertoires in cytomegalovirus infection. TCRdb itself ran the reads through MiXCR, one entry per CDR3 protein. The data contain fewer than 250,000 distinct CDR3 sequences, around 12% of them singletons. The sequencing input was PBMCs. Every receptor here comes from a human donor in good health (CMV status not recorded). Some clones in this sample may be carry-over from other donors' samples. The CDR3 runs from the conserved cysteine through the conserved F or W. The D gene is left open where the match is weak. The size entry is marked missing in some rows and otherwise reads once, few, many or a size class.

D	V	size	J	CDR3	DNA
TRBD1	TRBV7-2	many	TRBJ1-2	CASAPGGRDRVGYTF	TGTGCCAGCGCCCCGGGGGGCCGGGACAGGGTTGGCTACACCTTC
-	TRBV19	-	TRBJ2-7	CASATGEGVEQYF	TGTGCCAGTGCGACAGGGGAGGGCGTGGAGCAGTACTTC
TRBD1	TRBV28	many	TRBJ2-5	CASSLVGTGSWAQYF	TGTGCCAGCAGTTTAGTCGGGACAGGGTCCTGGGCCCAGTACTTC
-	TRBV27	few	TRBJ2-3	CASSFFGGTDTQYF	TGTGCCAGCAGTTTCTTCGGGGGCACAGATACGCAGTATTTT
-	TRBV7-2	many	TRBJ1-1	CASSLAPMGTDTEAFF	TGTGCCAGCAGCTTAGCCCCAATGGGGACGGACACTGAAGCTTTCTTT
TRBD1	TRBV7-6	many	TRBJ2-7	CASSSLLQGDEQYF	TGTGCCAGCAGCTCGCTACTCCAGGGGGACGAGCAGTACTTC
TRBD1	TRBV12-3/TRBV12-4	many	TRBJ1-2	CASTRTGVKYGYTF	TGTGCCAGCACCAGGACAGGGGTCAAGTATGGCTACACCTTC
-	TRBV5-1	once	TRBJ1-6	CASRGASGQANSPLHF	TGCGCCAGCAGGGGGGCTTCAGGCCAGGCCAATTCACCCCTCCACTTT
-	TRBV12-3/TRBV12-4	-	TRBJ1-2	CASSTTGFIDYGYTF	TGTGCCAGCAGTACCACAGGGTTTATAGACTATGGCTACACCTTC
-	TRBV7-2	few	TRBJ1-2	CASSLAGRVGGYTF	TGTGCCAGCAGCTTAGCGGGCAGGGTTGGTGGCTACACCTTC
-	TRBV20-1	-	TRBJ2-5	CSARKAGQETQYF	TGCAGTGCTAGGAAGGCAGGGCAAGAGACCCAGTACTTC
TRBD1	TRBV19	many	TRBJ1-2	CASSTTGGSSYGYTF	TGTGCCAGTAGTACGACAGGGGGCTCTTCCTATGGCTACACCTTC
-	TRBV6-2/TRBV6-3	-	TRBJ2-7	CASNLEQYF	TGTGCCAGTAACCTAGAGCAGTACTTC
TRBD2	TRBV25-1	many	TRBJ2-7	CASSAPGLAAYEQYF	TGTGCCAGCAGTGCTCCGGGACTAGCAGCCTACGAGCAGTACTTC
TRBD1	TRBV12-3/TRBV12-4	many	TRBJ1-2	CASSNTGTGFIGYTF	TGTGCCAGCAGTAATACCGGGACAGGGTTTATTGGCTACACCTTC
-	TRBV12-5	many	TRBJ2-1	CASGLVPSHEQFF	TGTGCTAGTGGTTTGGTTCCTAGCCACGAGCAGTTCTTC
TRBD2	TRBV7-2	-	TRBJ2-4	CASSVREGWENIQYF	TGTGCCAGCAGCGTTAGGGAGGGATGGGAAAACATTCAGTACTTC
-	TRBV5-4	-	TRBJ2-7	CASSFGQNTYEQYF	TGTGCCAGCAGCTTTGGACAGAATACCTACGAGCAGTACTTC
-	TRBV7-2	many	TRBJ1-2	CALWGEANYGYTF	TGTGCCCTCTGGGGGGAAGCCAACTATGGCTACACCTTC
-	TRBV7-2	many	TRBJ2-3	CASSLGADTAGTDTQYF	TGTGCCAGCAGCTTAGGAGCCGACACAGCCGGCACAGATACGCAGTATTTT
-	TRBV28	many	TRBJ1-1	CASKDTEAFF	TGTGCCAGCAAGGACACTGAAGCTTTCTTT
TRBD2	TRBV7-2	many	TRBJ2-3	CASSPPSGGVLGTDTQYF	TGTGCCAGCAGCCCCCCCAGCGGGGGGGTTCTAGGCACAGATACGCAGTATTTT
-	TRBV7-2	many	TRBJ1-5	CASSQRAGSNQPQHF	TGTGCCAGCAGCCAAAGGGCCGGGAGCAATCAGCCCCAGCATTTT
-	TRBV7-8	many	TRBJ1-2	CASSLGTGWYGYTF	TGTGCCAGCAGCTTAGGTACAGGGTGGTATGGCTACACCTTC
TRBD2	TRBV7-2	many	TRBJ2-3	CASSSRAGGRPTDTQYF	TGTGCCAGCAGCTCGAGAGCGGGAGGTCGACCCACAGATACGCAGTATTTT
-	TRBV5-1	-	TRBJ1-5	CASSLNGDNQPQHF	TGCGCCAGCAGCTTGAACGGGGACAATCAGCCCCAGCATTTT
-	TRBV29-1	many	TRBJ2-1	CSVEILAYNEQFF	TGCAGCGTTGAAATCCTAGCTTACAATGAGCAGTTCTTC
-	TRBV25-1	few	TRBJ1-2	CASRVDGNYGYTF	TGTGCCAGCAGGGTGGACGGGAACTATGGCTACACCTTC
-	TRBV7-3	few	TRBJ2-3	CASSLKQGEDTQYF	TGTGCCAGCAGCTTAAAACAGGGTGAAGATACGCAGTATTTT
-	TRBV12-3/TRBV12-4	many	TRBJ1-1	CASSLALLTGPEAFF	TGTGCCAGCAGTTTAGCCTTATTGACAGGCCCTGAAGCTTTCTTT
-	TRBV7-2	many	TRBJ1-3	CASNELRNTIYF	TGTGCCAGCAACGAATTACGAAACACCATATATTTT
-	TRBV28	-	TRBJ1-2	CASSSGEYGYTF	TGTGCCAGCTCTTCAGGGGAATATGGCTACACCTTC
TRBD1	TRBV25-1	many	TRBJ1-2	CASSDDTGANYGYTF	TGTGCCAGCAGTGATGATACAGGGGCAAACTATGGCTACACCTTC
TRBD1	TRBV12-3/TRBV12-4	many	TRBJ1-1	CASIRGGDRGTEAFF	TGTGCCAGCATTCGGGGGGGGGACAGGGGAACTGAAGCTTTCTTT
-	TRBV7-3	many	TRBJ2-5	CASSQMGFQETQYF	TGTGCCAGCAGTCAAATGGGCTTTCAAGAGACCCAGTACTTC
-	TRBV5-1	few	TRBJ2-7	CASSLGVTSHEQYF	TGCGCCAGCAGCTTGGGGGTGACGTCCCACGAGCAGTACTTC
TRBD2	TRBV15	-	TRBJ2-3	CATSRGSSGRTDTQYF	TGTGCCACCAGCAGAGGCTCTAGCGGGAGGACAGATACGCAGTATTTT
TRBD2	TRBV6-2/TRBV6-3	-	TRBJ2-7	CASSPRLAGPSEQYF	TGTGCCAGCAGTCCCCGACTAGCGGGCCCCAGCGAGCAGTACTTC
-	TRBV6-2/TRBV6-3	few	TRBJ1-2	CASSYGSSRGNF	TGTGCCAGCAGTTACGGGTCAAGTCGGGGGAACTTC
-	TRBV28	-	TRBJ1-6	CASRVSNSPLHF	TGTGCCAGCAGAGTCTCCAATTCACCCCTCCACTTT
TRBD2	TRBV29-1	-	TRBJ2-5	CSCGGAVETQYF	TGCAGCTGCGGGGGGGCGGTGGAGACCCAGTACTTC
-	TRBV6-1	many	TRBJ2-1	CASTTGGSYNEQFF	TGTGCCAGCACTACCGGGGGCTCCTACAATGAGCAGTTCTTC
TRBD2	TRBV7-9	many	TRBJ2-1	CASSQREGRGNEQFF	TGTGCCAGCAGCCAGCGGGAGGGCCGGGGAAATGAGCAGTTCTTC